This T cell receptor beta chain is drawn from a study of blood T cell repertoires in COVID-19. Study in general: Donors in the United States, Italy and Spain gave samples during acute or convalescent COVID-19. The cDNA or gDNA used as material had been derived from T cells, B-cell-depleted T cells, or PBMCs.

Method: immunoSEQ multiplex PCR; TCRdb's copy keeps in-frame clones and lacks some. The table shows 100,000 to 150,000 clones, with around 88% occurring only once. The receptor was derived from a human donor in a cohort sampled during active COVID-19. The sample taken for sequencing was peripheral blood.

For the CDR3, the DNA is TGTGCCAGCAGTGAGGGCGGGGGGGAGGCAGATACGCAGTATTTT. This translates into CASSEGGGEADTQYF. The chain recombines TRBV6-1 with TRBJ2-3, with 9 bases identical to TRBD2. Germline V gives CDR1 MNHNS, CDR2 SASEGT. Trimming removed 3 bases from V and 4 bases from J; junction bases left unmatched: 5. The CDR3 runs to 15 residues.